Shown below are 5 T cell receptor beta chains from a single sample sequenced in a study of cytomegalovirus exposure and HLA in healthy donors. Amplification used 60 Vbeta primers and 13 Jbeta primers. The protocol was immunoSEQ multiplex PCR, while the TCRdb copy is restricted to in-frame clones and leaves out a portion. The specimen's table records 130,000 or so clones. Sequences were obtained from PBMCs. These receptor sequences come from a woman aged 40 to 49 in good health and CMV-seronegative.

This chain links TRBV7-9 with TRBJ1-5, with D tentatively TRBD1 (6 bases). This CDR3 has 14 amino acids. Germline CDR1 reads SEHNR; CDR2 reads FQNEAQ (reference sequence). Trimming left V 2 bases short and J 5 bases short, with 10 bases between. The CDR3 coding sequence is TGTGCCAGCAGCTTATCGGCAGGGGATCAGCCCCAGCATTTT. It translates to CASSLSAGDQPQHF.

CDR3 region: CASSLRIAGGQETQYF. In nucleotides, the CDR3 is TGTGCCAGCAGCTTAAGGATAGCGGGGGGACAAGAGACCCAGTACTTC. The chain has TRBV7-8 and TRBJ2-5, with TRBD2 identical over 10 bases. CDR3 size: 16 residues. The trim removed 2 bases at V and 2 bases at J, leaving 5 bases unmatched. In germline, CDR1 is SGHVS, CDR2 FQNEAQ.

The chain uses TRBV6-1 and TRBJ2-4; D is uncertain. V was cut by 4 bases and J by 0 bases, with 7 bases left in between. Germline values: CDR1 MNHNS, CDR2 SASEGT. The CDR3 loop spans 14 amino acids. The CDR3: CASSGPLAKNIQYF. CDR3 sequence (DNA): TGTGCCAGCAGTGGGCCCCTAGCCAAAAACATTCAGTACTTC.

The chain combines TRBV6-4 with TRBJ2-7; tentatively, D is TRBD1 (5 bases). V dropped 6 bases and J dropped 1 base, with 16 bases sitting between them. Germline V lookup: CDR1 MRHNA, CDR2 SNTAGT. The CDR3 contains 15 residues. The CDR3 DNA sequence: TGTGCCAGCAGCATAAGGGGAATGTGGTCCTACGAGCAGTACTTC. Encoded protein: CASSIRGMWSYEQYF.

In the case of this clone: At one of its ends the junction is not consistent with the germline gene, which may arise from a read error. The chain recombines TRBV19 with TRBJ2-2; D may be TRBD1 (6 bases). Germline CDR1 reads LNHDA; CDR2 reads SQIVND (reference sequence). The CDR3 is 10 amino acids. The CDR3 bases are TGTGCCAGTAGTATGGGGGCGCTGTTTTTT. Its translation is CASSMGALFF.